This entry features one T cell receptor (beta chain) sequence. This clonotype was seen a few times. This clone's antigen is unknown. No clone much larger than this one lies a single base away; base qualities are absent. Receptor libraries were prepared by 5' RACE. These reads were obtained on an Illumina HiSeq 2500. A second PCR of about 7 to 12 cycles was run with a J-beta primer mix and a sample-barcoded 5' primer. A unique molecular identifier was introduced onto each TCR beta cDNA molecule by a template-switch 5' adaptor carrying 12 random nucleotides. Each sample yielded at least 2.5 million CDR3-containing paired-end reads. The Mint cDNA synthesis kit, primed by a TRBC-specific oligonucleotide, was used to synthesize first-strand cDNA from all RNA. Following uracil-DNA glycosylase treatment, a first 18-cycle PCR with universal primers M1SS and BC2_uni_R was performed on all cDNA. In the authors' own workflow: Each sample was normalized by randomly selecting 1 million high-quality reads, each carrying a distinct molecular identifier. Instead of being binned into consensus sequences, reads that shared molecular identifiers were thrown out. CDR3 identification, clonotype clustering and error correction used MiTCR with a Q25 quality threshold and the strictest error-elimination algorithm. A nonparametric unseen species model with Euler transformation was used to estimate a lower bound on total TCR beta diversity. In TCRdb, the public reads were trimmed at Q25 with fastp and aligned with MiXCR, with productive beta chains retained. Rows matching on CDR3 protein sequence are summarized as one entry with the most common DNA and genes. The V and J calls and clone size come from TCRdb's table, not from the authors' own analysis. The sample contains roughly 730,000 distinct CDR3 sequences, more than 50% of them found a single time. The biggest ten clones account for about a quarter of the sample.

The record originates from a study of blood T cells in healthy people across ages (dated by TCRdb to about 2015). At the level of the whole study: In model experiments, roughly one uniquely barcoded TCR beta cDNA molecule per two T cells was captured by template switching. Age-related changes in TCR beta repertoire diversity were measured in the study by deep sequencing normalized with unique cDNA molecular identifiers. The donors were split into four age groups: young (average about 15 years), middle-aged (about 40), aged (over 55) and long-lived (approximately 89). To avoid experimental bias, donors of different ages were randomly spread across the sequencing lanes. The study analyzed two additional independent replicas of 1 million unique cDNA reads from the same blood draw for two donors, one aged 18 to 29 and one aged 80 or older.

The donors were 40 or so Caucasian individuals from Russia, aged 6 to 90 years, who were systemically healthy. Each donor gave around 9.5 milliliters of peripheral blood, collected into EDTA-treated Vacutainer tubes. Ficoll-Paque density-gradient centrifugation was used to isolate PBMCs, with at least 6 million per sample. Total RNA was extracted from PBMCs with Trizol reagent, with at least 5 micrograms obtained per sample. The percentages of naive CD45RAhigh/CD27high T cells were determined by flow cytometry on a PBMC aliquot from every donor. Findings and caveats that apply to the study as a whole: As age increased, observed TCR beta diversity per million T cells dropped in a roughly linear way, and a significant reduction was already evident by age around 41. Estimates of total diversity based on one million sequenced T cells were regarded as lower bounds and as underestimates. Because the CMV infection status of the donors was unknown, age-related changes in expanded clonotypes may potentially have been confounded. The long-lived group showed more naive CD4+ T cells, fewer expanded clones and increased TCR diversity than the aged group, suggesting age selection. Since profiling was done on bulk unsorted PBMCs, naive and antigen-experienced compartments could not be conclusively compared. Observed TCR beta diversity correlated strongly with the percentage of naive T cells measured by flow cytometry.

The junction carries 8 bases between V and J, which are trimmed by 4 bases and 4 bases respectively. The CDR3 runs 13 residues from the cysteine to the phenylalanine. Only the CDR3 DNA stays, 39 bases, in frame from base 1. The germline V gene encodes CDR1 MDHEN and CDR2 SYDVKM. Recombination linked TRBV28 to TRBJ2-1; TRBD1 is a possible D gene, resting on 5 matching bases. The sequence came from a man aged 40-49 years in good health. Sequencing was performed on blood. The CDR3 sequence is CASSSTGYNEQFF. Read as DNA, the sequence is TGTGCCAGCAGTTCTACAGGTTACAATGAGCAGTTCTTC. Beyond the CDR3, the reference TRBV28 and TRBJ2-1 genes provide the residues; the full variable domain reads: DVKVTQSSRYLVKRTGEKVFLECVQDMDHENMFWYRQDPGLGLRLIYFSYDVKMKEKGDIPEGYSVSREKKERFSLILESASTNQTSMYLCASSSTGYNEQFFGPGTRLTVL.